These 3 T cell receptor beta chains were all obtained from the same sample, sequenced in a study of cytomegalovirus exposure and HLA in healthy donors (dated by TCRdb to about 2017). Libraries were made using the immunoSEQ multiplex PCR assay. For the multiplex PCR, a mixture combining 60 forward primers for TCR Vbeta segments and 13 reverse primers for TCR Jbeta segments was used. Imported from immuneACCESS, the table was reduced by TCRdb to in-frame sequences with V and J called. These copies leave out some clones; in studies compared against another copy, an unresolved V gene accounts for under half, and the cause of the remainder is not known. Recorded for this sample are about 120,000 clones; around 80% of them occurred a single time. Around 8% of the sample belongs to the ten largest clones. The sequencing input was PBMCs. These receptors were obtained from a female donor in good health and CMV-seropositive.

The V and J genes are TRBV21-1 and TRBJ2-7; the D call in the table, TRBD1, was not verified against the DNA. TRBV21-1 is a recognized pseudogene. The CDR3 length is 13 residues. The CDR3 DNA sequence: TGTGCCAGCAGCATCCTGCAGGCTGACGAGCAGTACTTC. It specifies CASSILQADEQYF.

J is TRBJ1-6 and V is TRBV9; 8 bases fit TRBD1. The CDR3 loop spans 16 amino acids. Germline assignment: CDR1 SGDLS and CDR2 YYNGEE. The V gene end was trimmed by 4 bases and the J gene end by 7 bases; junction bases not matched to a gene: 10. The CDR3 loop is CASSTQGTGRNSPLHF. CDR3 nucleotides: TGTGCCAGCAGCACTCAAGGGACAGGCAGAAATTCACCCCTCCACTTT.

This chain's CDR3 is CASSFGTRSLNEQFF. CDR3 sequence (DNA): TGCGCCAGCAGCTTCGGGACTAGAAGCCTCAATGAGCAGTTCTTC. This chain uses TRBV5-1 with TRBJ2-1, with 8 bases that match TRBD2. CDR1 SGHRS and CDR2 YFSETQ come from the germline V gene. V lost 2 bases and J lost 6; bases outside the gene matches: 7. There are 15 residues in the CDR3.